This record looks at one T cell receptor (beta chain) sequence and its context. Original processing notes: Estimation of nucleated cell counts relied on the amplification of reference gene primers. Sequencing was performed with immunoSEQ multiplex PCR; in TCRdb, only in-frame clones are kept and a portion is missing. V, J and clone size derive from that table, while D and trimming were established from the DNA sequence. Of fewer than 120,000 clones listed, about 90% were seen once; the top ten hold around 4.4%. These data belong to a study of blood T cell repertoires in COVID-19. Study context: Researchers got acute and convalescent COVID-19 samples from the United States, Italy and Spain. PBMCs, B-cell-depleted T cells, or T cells provided the cDNA or gDNA that made up the material.

CDR3 length: 15 amino acids. V was pared by 4 bases and J by 3 bases, with 15 bases between. Looked up from germline, CDR1 is SGHRS and CDR2 is YFSETQ. The J gene is TRBJ2-3, the V gene TRBV5-1, with unresolved D. The sample taken for sequencing was peripheral blood. The TCR comes from a human donor in a cohort sampled during active COVID-19. This chain's CDR3 is CASSHDISGTDTQYF. For the CDR3, the DNA is TGCGCCAGCAGCCATGACATCAGTGGGACAGATACGCAGTATTTT.